The T cell receptor (beta chain) under discussion was sequenced for a study of human T cells and chemical hapten exposure (TCRdb year 2021). Background on the whole study: For sensitization, 2% DPC in acetone was applied to a 2 cm by 2 cm area of upper inner arm skin. Libraries were combined into a pool for sequencing, and differences in TCR yield between samples came mainly from small differences in library volumes within the pool. For TCR sequencing, blood came from twenty-nine alopecia patients at anywhere from one to four time points (pre-sensitization, 2, 6 and 24 weeks). Alopecia areata with under or over 50% scalp involvement, alopecia totalis and alopecia universalis were represented in the patient cohort, which was mostly female. Patch testing was done on the upper back using Finn chambers containing 0.01% DPC, and results were scored after 6 days according to International Contact Dermatitis Research Group standards. In alopecia patients, the study followed how the peripheral blood TCR repertoire changed in vivo over primary and secondary sensitization to diphenylcyclopropenone (DPC), a hapten. Blood samples were taken from patients before sensitization (week 0) and at 2, 6 and about 24 weeks after DPC sensitization. Patients additionally received weekly therapeutic DPC doses to the scalp throughout the approximately 25-week study period.

The library was obtained by RACE. For sequencing, a NextSeq 500 was employed. Library preparation attached unique molecular identifiers to individual cDNA molecules for quantitative, reproducible TCR counting. Both TCR alpha and TCR beta chains were sequenced from each blood RNA sample. Per the authors' processing: A median of around 96,000 TCRs per sample was observed, with a range of about 20,000 to 750,000. V, J and CDR3 annotation of the TCR reads was carried out using the Decombinator software suite. For PS versus PT1 abundance plots, all samples were subsampled to the same number of TCRs (28,000). Expanded TCRs were defined as absent before sensitization and observed at least eight times at the 2-week time point. TCRdb passed the public sequencing reads through fastp at Q25 and MiXCR, retaining productive beta sequences. CDR3 protein sequences are deduplicated, and each keeps its most common genes and DNA. The V and J calls shown here were made by TCRdb, not taken from the authors' results. For this sample there are under 450,000 distinct CDR3 sequences; about 6% appear just once. The biggest ten clones account for approximately 5.4% of the sample.

This clonotype was found a few times. Its antigen is unknown. No much larger clonotype is one base removed from it; base qualities were not supplied. This sample's time point label indicates: patch test 2, 6 weeks after DPC sensitization. This sample's treatment or condition label indicates: therapeutic diphenylcyclopropenone sensitization with weekly scalp DPC. At each patch-test visit, blood was drawn before the patch test was applied. Patients were eligible if aged 18 to 70, diagnosed with alopecia and judged suitable for DPC therapy, and pregnant patients were excluded. Total RNA was extracted from unfractionated whole blood collected in Tempus Blood RNA tubes. Points the paper makes about the study in general: A positive correlation was found between the number of PT1 expanded TCRs and patch test score, with significance reached at thresholds 8, 16 and 32 but not 4. Repeated subsampling changed both the strength of the expansion versus patch-test correlation and the threshold at which that correlation became significant. All patients had alopecia, a presumed autoimmune disease, so their immune response might differ from that of healthy individuals. DPC sensitization did not change how many TCRs were above 1 in 1000 frequency, and no evidence was found of alterations in global repertoire structure. Significantly more large CDR3 similarity clusters were formed by expanded TCRs than by pre-sensitization or healthy control sets, consistent with antigen-driven responses.

Deletion took 1 base off V and 4 bases off J, with a span of 6 bases between the germline ends. The germline V gene yields LGHNA for CDR1 and YNFKEQ for CDR2. The CDR3 holds 13 amino acids from the cysteine to the phenylalanine. Only CDR3 DNA remains: 39 bases, in frame from the first base. The chain was built from TRBV4-2 and TRBJ2-3, with no D gene named confidently. The receptor's source is a woman aged 18-30 years with alopecia areata. Some clones in this sample may be carry-over from other donors' samples. Sequenced here: whole blood, sampled in connection with sensitization to the hapten diphenylcyclopropenone (DPC). The base sequence is TGTGCCAGCAGCCAAGCCCCCTCAGATACGCAGTATTTT. Its protein is CASSQAPSDTQYF.